This entry describes one T cell receptor beta chain. Only in-frame clones appear in the TCRdb table, and some are missing; sequencing was by immunoSEQ multiplex PCR. The repertoire includes 9,500 to 15,000 clones, roughly 93% of them detected once, and roughly a tenth sits in the top ten. This record comes from a study of technical replicates of blood from a few donors. The V end lost 0 bases, the J end lost 5 bases, and 10 bases lay between the germline ends. The CDR3 has 14 residues. From germline, CDR1 is LGHNT and CDR2 FRNRAP. The chain combines TRBV12-5 with TRBJ2-5; maybe TRBD2 (6 bases). Sequenced sample: PBMCs. This receptor was identified in a human donor in good health. CDR3 sequence: CASGLVGGLETQYF. The CDR3 nucleotides are TGTGCTAGTGGTTTGGTGGGGGGATTGGAGACCCAGTACTTC.